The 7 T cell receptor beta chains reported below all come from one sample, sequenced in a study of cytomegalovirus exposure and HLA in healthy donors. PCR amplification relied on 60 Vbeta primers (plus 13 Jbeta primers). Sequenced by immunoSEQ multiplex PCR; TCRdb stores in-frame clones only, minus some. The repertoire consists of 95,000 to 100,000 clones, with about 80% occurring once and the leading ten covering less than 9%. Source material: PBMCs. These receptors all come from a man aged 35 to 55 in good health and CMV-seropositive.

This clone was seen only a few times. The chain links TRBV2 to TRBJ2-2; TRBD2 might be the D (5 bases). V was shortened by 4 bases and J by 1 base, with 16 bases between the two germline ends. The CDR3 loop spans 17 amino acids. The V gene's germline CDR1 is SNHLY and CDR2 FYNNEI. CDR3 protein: CASSVIGLAGNTGELFF. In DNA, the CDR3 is TGTGCCAGCAGTGTGATAGGGCTAGCTGGGAACACCGGGGAGCTGTTTTTT.

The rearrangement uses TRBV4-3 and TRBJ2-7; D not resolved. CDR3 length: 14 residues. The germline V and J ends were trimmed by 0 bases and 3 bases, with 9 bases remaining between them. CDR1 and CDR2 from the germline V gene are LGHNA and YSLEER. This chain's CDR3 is CASSQEVAGYEQYF. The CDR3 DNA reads TGCGCCAGCAGCCAAGAGGTGGCTGGCTACGAGCAGTACTTC.

The DNA for the CDR3 is TGTGCCAGCAGCTTAGAGAGCGGGGGTGCAGATACGCAGTATTTT. This gives the protein CASSLESGGADTQYF. The chain combines TRBV7-9 with TRBJ2-3; 8 bases are shared with TRBD2. This CDR3 has 15 amino acids. The germline V gene encodes CDR1 SEHNR and CDR2 FQNEAQ (reference sequence). With V trimmed by 1 base and J by 4 bases, 4 bases remained unmatched.

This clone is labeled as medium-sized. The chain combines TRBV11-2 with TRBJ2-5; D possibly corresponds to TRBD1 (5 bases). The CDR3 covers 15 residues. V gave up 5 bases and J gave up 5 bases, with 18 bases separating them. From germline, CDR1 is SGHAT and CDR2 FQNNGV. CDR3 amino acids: CASSTPGAVGETQYF. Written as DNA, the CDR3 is TGTGCCAGCAGCACCCCTGGGGCGGTAGGGGAGACCCAGTACTTC.

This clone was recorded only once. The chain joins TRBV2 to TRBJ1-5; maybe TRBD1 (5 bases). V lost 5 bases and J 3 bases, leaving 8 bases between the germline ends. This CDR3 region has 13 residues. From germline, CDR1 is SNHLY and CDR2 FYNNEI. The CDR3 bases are TGTGCCAGCAGTCGGACACCCAATCAGCCCCAGCATTTT. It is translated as CASSRTPNQPQHF.

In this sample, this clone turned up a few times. The CDR3 spells CASSMRGQGLNQPQHF. DNA of the CDR3: TGTGCCAGTAGTATGAGGGGACAGGGCCTCAATCAGCCCCAGCATTTT. The chain recombines TRBV19 with TRBJ1-5, with TRBD1 matching 9 bases. Germline lookup yields CDR1 LNHDA and CDR2 SQIVND (reference sequence). The length of the CDR3 is 16 residues. Trimming removed 3 bases from V and 3 bases from J; junction bases left unmatched: 6.

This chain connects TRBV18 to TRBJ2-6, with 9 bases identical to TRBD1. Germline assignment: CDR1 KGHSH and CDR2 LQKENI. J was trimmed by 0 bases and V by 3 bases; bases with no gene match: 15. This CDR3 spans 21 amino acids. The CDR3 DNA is TGTGCCAGCTCACCTCTCCCGGGACAGGGTGCCCCTTTCTCTGGGGCCAACGTCCTGACTTTC. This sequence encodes CASSPLPGQGAPFSGANVLTF.